Below, 19 T cell receptor beta chains from the same sample are listed, as sequenced in a study of cytomegalovirus exposure and HLA in healthy donors. PCR used 60 Vbeta primers and 13 Jbeta primers. Data came from immunoSEQ multiplex PCR; TCRdb stores just in-frame clones and leaves some out. The sample shows 200,000 to 250,000 clones, nearly 80% of them seen only once. Sequences were obtained from PBMCs. All receptors derive from a man in his late teens or twenties in good health and CMV-seronegative.

The V gene is TRBV7-8, the J gene TRBJ1-1, with D possibly being TRBD1 (6 bases). CDR3 size: 16 residues. V lost 5 bases and J lost 7, with 23 bases in between. Germline-derived CDR1 and CDR2 are SGHVS and FQNEAQ. CDR3 DNA sequence: TGTGCCAGCAGCCTGTTCGCAGTGTCAGGGGCGAATGAAGCTTTCTTT. Translating gives CASSLFAVSGANEAFF.

The CDR3 loop reads CASRFTGGANNEQFF. CDR3 DNA sequence: TGTGCCAGCAGGTTTACAGGGGGCGCCAACAATGAGCAGTTCTTC. The chain couples TRBV27 to TRBJ2-1; TRBD1 agrees at 9 bases. Germline loops: CDR1 MNHEY, CDR2 SMNVEV (reference sequence). The CDR3 totals 15 residues. The V and J ends lost 6 bases and 5 bases, in that order; junction bases with no gene match: 8.

This chain joins TRBV25-1 and TRBJ2-5, with 8 nucleotides matching TRBD2. Per the germline V gene, CDR1 is MGHDK and CDR2 is SYGVNS. The CDR3 consists of 15 residues. V trimming: 1 base; J trimming: 4 bases; junction bases outside the gene matches: 5. The CDR3 loop is CASSELGLGVETQYF. CDR3 sequence (DNA): TGTGCCAGCAGTGAATTGGGACTAGGGGTAGAGACCCAGTACTTC.

V gene TRBV7-9 combines with J gene TRBJ2-5; D might be TRBD1 (5 bases). The CDR3 extends over 13 amino acids. The germline V gene encodes CDR1 SEHNR and CDR2 FQNEAQ (reference sequence). V lost 3 bases to trimming and J lost 0 bases, with 5 bases between them. The chain's CDR3 is CASSLGHQETQYF. The CDR3 region has the DNA TGTGCCAGCAGCTTGGGGCACCAAGAGACCCAGTACTTC.

V and J are TRBV19 and TRBJ2-6; 9 bases are a match to TRBD1. CDR1 and CDR2 (germline): LNHDA, SQIVND (reference sequence). Trimming removed 4 bases from V and 0 bases from J; junction bases left unmatched: 10. There are 19 residues in the CDR3. CDR3 region: CASSTHGTGIYSGANVLTF. In DNA, the CDR3 is TGTGCCAGTAGTACCCACGGGACAGGGATATACTCTGGGGCCAACGTCCTGACTTTC.

This chain uses TRBV10-3 with TRBJ2-2; D is possibly TRBD2 (7 bases). CDR1 ENHRY and CDR2 SYGVKD come from the germline V gene. The CDR3 spans 16 residues. Between the trimmed V and J ends, which lost 7 bases and 2 bases, there was a span of 17 bases. CDR3 sequence reads: CAINEGGGANTGELFF. The CDR3 DNA sequence: TGTGCCATCAACGAAGGAGGGGGGGCTAACACCGGGGAGCTGTTTTTT.

The V and J genes are TRBV18 and TRBJ2-1; 10 bases align to TRBD2. Trimming at V came to 1 base and at J to 0 bases, leaving 6 bases not matched to a gene. Germline CDR1 and CDR2: KGHSH and LQKENI. CDR3 length: 18 residues. Here the CDR3 DNA reads TGTGCCAGCTCACCACTAGCGGGAGGTTCTAGCTCCTACAATGAGCAGTTCTTC. Translating it yields CASSPLAGGSSSYNEQFF.

The table lists this clone with a few counts. This rearrangement joins TRBV18 to TRBJ2-7; D might be TRBD2 (5 bases). V lost 1 base and J 6 bases, leaving 13 bases between the germline ends. The CDR3 length is 14 residues. CDR1 and CDR2 from the germline V gene are KGHSH and LQKENI. The CDR3 protein is CASSPLHGISEQYF. The CDR3 coding sequence is TGTGCCAGCTCACCACTTCACGGGATCTCCGAGCAGTACTTC.

The chain recombines TRBV7-6 with TRBJ2-1; D uncertain. V dropped 2 bases and J dropped 6 bases, with 8 bases sitting between them. CDR3 length: 13 amino acids. Germline V gene sequence: CDR1 SGHVS, CDR2 FNYEAQ. The CDR3 sequence: CASSLWSINEQFF. CDR3 bases: TGTGCCAGCAGCTTATGGAGTATCAATGAGCAGTTCTTC.

This rearrangement joins TRBV4-1 to TRBJ2-1, with 13 bases identical to TRBD2. Germline CDR1 and CDR2: MGHRA and YSYEKL. This CDR3 region has 19 residues. V shed 0 bases, J shed 5 bases, and the junction held 10 bases outside the gene matches. In nucleotides, the CDR3 is TGCGCCAGCAGCCAAGATTTCTTGGCGGGACTAGCGGGGAACAATGAGCAGTTCTTC. Translation: CASSQDFLAGLAGNNEQFF.

The chain links TRBV19 to TRBJ1-1, with D possibly being TRBD1 (6 bases). V was trimmed by 9 bases and J by 1 base, leaving 21 bases between them. This CDR3 has 16 amino acids. The germline CDR1 and CDR2 sequences are LNHDA and SQIVND (reference sequence). CDR3 coding DNA: TGTGCCAGCAAAAGTGGACAGAATCTGAGGAACACTGAAGCTTTCTTT. As protein: CASKSGQNLRNTEAFF. The whole variable domain, filled in from reference TRBV19 and TRBJ1-1, reads DGGITQSPKYLFRKEGQNVTLSCEQNLNHDAMYWYRQDPGQGLRLIYYSQIVNDFQKGDIAEGYSVSREKKESFPLTVTSAQKNPTAFYLCASKSGQNLRNTEAFFGQGTRLTVV.

The genes are TRBV7-2 and TRBJ2-7; 7 nucleotides align to TRBD1. The J segment lost 2 bases and the V segment lost 8 bases, leaving 6 bases of the junction unmatched. CDR3 length: 13 residues. Germline-derived CDR1 and CDR2 are SGHTA and FQGNSA. CDR3 sequence reads: CASGEGGAYEQYF. CDR3 in DNA: TGTGCCAGCGGGGAAGGGGGCGCCTACGAGCAGTACTTC.

This clone was counted a few times. The V gene is TRBV6-1, the J gene TRBJ2-5; no reliable D call. This CDR3 contains 14 residues. V lost 2 bases and J lost 2, with 9 bases in between. Germline CDR1 MNHNS, CDR2 SASEGT. The CDR3 DNA reads as TGTGCCAGCAGTGAAAGCGCAGTACAAGAGACCCAGTACTTC. Protein product: CASSESAVQETQYF.

J is TRBJ2-1 and V is TRBV6-4; 7 bases are shared with TRBD1. Germline V gene data show CDR1 as MRHNA and CDR2 as SNTAGT. Trimming at V came to 0 bases and at J to 6 bases, leaving 2 bases not matched to a gene. The CDR3 contains 14 residues. Here the CDR3 DNA reads TGTGCCAGCAGTGACTCGACAGGGACCAATGAGCAGTTCTTC. Protein: CASSDSTGTNEQFF.

The gene calls are TRBV30 and TRBJ2-7, with TRBD1 matching over 7 bases. V lost 0 bases, J lost 1 base, and 12 bases stayed unmatched. CDR3 size: 17 residues. CDR1 and CDR2 (germline): GTSNPN, SVGIG (reference sequence). This chain's CDR3 is CAWSVWLGTAKSYEQYF. Here the CDR3 DNA reads TGTGCCTGGAGTGTATGGCTCGGGACAGCAAAATCCTACGAGCAGTACTTC.

V is TRBV7-2 and J is TRBJ1-2; 10 nucleotides line up with TRBD1. The CDR3 has 15 amino acids. Germline V gene lookup returns CDR1 SGHTA and CDR2 FQGNSA. The junction had 10 bases not matched to a gene; V was cut back by 8 bases and J by 4 bases. DNA for the CDR3: TGTGCCAGCGGATCCGGGACAGGGGCCTTCTATGGCTACACCTTC. Translated, it gives CASGSGTGAFYGYTF. Using reference TRBV7-2 and TRBJ1-2 for the parts outside the CDR3, the full variable domain is GAGVSQSPSNKVTEKGKDVELRCDPISGHTALYWYRQSLGQGLEFLIYFQGNSAPDKSGLPSDRFSAERTGGSVSTLTIQRTQQEDSAVYLCASGSGTGAFYGYTFGSGTRLTVV.

The rearrangement links TRBV29-1 to TRBJ1-5; 9 nucleotides line up with TRBD1. J was trimmed by 3 bases and V by 7 bases; bases with no gene match: 4. Germline CDR1 is SQVTM and CDR2 is ANQGSEA. The CDR3 has 13 amino acids. CDR3 sequence reads: CSAGDRANQPQHF. The CDR3 nucleotides read TGCAGCGCAGGGGACAGGGCCAATCAGCCCCAGCATTTT.

This clone has only a few counts. The V and J genes are TRBV6-6 and TRBJ1-1, with TRBD1 matching over 7 bases. Germline loops: CDR1 MNHNY, CDR2 SVGAGI (reference sequence). The CDR3 runs to 13 residues. Trimming removed 5 bases from V and 4 bases from J; junction bases left unmatched: 4. The CDR3 here is CASSRRTGTEAFF. The CDR3 DNA sequence: TGTGCCAGCAGTCGTCGGACAGGCACTGAAGCTTTCTTT.

The CDR3 loop is CASSLLQGSTEAFF. The CDR3 DNA reads TGTGCCAGCTCACTTTTACAGGGGAGCACTGAAGCTTTCTTT. This chain connects TRBV18 to TRBJ1-1; 7 positions match TRBD1. CDR3 length equals 14 residues. The trim removed 4 bases at V and 4 bases at J, leaving 6 bases unmatched. Germline V gene lookup returns CDR1 KGHSH and CDR2 LQKENI.